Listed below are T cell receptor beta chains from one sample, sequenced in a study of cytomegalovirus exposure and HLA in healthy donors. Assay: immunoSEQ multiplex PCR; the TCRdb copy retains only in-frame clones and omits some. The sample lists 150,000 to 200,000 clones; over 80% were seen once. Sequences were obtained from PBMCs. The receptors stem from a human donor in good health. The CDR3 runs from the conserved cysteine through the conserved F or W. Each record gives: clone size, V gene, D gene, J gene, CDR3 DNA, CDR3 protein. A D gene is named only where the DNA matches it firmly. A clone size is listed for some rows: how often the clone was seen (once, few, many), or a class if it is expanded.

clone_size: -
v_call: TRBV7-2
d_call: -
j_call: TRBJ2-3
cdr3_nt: TGTGCCAGCAGCTTAGCGGTCCCTAGCGGCACAGATACGCAGTATTTT
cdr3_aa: CASSLAVPSGTDTQYF

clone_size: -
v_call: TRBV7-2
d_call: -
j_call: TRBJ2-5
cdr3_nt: TGTGCCAGCAGCTTAGGGGGCGGCGGTGGTGTTGCGGGGGCAGACTTC
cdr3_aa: CASSLGGGGGVAGADF

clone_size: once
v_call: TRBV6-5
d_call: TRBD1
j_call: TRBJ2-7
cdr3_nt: TGTGCCAGCATTAAGACAGGGGGTTACTACGAGCAGTACTTC
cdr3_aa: CASIKTGGYYEQYF

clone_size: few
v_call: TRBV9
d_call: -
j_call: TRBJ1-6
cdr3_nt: TGTGCCAGCAGCGCCGCAGGCTATAATTCACCCCTCCACTTT
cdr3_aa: CASSAAGYNSPLHF

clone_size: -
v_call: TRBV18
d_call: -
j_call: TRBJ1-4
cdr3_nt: TGTGCCAGCTCGGGGGGTTTCGGCGAAAAACTGTTTTTT
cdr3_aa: CASSGGFGEKLFF

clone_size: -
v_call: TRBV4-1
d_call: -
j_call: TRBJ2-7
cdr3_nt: TGCGCCAGCAGCCTTGGCAGCTCCTACGAGCAGTACTTC
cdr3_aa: CASSLGSSYEQYF

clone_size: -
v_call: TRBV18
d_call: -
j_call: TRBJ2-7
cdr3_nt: TGTGCCAGCTCACTCACGGACATACCCTACGAGCAGTACTTC
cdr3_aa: CASSLTDIPYEQYF

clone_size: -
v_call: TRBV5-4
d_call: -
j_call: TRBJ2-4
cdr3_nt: TGTGCCAGCAGCTTGGTCGGAAAAGGGGAAGCCAAAAACATTCAGTACTTC
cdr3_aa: CASSLVGKGEAKNIQYF

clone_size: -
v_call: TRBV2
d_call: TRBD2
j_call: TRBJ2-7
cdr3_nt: TGTGCCAGCAGAGCCAGCGGGGCCTCCTACGAGCAGTACTTC
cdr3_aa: CASRASGASYEQYF

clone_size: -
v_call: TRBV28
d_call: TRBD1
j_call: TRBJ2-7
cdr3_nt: TGTGCCAGCAGTTCCCCAGGACAGGACTCCTACGAGCAGTACTTC
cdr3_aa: CASSSPGQDSYEQYF

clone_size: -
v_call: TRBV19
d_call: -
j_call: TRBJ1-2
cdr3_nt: TGTGCCAGTAGGGGGGACAAAAACTATGGCTACACCTTC
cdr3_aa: CASRGDKNYGYTF

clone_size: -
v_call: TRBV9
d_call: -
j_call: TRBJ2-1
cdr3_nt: TGTGCCAGCAGCGTAGCCGGGTCTCCTGAGCAGTTCTTC
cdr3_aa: CASSVAGSPEQFF

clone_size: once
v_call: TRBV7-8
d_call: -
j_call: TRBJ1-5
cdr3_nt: TGTGCCAGCAGCTTGTCAAGACTAGGTCCCGATCAGCCCCAGCATTTT
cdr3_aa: CASSLSRLGPDQPQHF

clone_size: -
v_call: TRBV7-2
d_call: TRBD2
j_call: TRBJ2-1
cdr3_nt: TGTGCCAGCAGCACAACTAGCGGGGGGGAGCAGTTCTTC
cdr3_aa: CASSTTSGGEQFF

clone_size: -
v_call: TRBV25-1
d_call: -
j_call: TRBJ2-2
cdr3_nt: TGTGCCAGCAGGGAACTAGGTACCGGGGAGCTGTTTTTT
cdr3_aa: CASRELGTGELFF

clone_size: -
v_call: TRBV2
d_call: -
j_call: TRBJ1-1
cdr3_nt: TGTGCCAGCAGTGAAGCGAGGAACACCTTGAACACTGAAGCTTTCTTT
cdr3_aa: CASSEARNTLNTEAFF

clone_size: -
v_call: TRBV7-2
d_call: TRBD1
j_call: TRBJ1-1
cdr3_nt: TGTGCCAGCAGCTTAGTTCTTTCGGGGACAGTTGAAGCTTTCTTT
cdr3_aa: CASSLVLSGTVEAFF

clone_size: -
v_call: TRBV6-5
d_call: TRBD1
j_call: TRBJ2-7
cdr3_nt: TGTGCCAGCAGTCAAACAGGGGATCTACACGAGCAGTACTTC
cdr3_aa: CASSQTGDLHEQYF

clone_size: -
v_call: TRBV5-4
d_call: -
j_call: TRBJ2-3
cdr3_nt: TGTGCCAGCATCGGGACTTTCGATTCTGATACGCAGTATTTT
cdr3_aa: CASIGTFDSDTQYF

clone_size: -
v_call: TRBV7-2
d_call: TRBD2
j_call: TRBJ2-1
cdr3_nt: TGTGCCAGCAGCTCCTTGGCTAGCGGGGGCCGAAGGAATGAGCAGTTCTTC
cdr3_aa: CASSSLASGGRRNEQFF

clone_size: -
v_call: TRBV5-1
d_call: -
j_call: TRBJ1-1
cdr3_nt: TGCGCCAGCAGCTCGGACCGAGGGACTGAAGCTTTCTTT
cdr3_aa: CASSSDRGTEAFF

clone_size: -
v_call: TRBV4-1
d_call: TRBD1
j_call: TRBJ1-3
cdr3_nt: TGCGCCAGCAGCCAAGGGGGACAGTCCTCTGGAAACACCATATATTTT
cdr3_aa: CASSQGGQSSGNTIYF

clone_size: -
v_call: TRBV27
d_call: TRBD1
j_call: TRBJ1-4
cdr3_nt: TGTGCCAGCAGTTTATCGGGACAGGTCAGCGAAAAACTGTTTTTT
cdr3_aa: CASSLSGQVSEKLFF

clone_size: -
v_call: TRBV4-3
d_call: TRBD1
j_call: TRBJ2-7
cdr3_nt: TGCGCCAGCAGCCAACAGGTTCAGGGGGACTACGAGCAGTACTTC
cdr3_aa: CASSQQVQGDYEQYF

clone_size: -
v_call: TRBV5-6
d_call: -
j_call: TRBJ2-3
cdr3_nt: TGTGCCAGCAGTTACACCCGGAAGACTGCCGCCCCAGCTACGCAGTATTTT
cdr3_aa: CASSYTRKTAAPATQYF

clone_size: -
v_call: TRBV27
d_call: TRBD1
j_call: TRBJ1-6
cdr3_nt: TGTGCCAGCGGGGACAGGGGGCTGTATTCACCCCTCCACTTT
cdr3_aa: CASGDRGLYSPLHF

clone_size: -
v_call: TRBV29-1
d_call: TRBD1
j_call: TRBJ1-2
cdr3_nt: TGCAGCGTTGATGACAGGGGGGGCTGTGGCTACACCTTC
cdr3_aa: CSVDDRGGCGYTF

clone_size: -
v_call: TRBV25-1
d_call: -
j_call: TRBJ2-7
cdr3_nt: TGTGCCAGCAGTCAGGAACTAGCAACCTACGAGCAGTACTTC
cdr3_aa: CASSQELATYEQYF

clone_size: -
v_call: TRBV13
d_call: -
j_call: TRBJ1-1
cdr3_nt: TGTGCCAGTTCCGAAGATGGGTACGGGACTCTGAACACTGAAGCTTTCTTT
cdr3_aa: CASSEDGYGTLNTEAFF

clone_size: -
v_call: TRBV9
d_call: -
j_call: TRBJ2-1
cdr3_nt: TGTGCCAGCAGCGCGGACAGTTCCTACAATGAGCAGTTCTTC
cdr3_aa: CASSADSSYNEQFF

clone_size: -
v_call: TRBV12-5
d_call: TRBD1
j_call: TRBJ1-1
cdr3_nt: TGTGCTAGTGGTAGAGAGGGGACAGGGGGGCTAAACACTGAAGCTTTCTTT
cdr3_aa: CASGREGTGGLNTEAFF

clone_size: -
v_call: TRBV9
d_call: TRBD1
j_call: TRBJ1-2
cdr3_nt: TGTGCCAGCAGCCTATGGGACAGGGTATACTATGGCTACACCTTC
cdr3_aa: CASSLWDRVYYGYTF

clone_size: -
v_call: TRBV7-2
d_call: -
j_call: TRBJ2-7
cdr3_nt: TGTGCCAGCAGCTTAGCCGTGTATGACGAGCAGTACTTC
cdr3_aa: CASSLAVYDEQYF

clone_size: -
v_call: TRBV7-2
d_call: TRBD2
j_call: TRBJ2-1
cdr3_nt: TGTGCCAGCAGCGTGACTAGCGGGGCTTACAATGAGCAGTTCTTC
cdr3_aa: CASSVTSGAYNEQFF

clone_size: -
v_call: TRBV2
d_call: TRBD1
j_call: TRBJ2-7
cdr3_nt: TGTGCCAGCAGAGACCGGACAGGGGTGGACGAGCAGTACTTC
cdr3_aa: CASRDRTGVDEQYF

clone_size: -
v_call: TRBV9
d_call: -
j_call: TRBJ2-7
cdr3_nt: TGTGCCAGCAGTCGCAGCGTAGCCAGGGTCGACGAGCAGTACTTC
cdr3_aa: CASSRSVARVDEQYF

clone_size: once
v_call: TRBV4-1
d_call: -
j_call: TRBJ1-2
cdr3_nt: TGCGCCAGCAGCCAATCCGGACAGAACTATGGCTACACCTTC
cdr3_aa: CASSQSGQNYGYTF

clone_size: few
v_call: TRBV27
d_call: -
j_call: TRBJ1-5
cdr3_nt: TGTGCCAGCAGTGGAACACAGGGTATCGGCCAGCCCCAGCATTTT
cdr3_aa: CASSGTQGIGQPQHF

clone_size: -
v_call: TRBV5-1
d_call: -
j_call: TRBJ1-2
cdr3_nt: TGCGCCAGCAGCCTCCGGGACATAGCAAATTCTTATGGCTACACCTTC
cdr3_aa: CASSLRDIANSYGYTF

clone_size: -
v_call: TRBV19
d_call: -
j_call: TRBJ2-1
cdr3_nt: TGTGCCAGTAGTATAGGCGGGGGCTTCTACAATGAGCAGTTCTTC
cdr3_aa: CASSIGGGFYNEQFF

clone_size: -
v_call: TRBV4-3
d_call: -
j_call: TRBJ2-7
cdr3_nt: TGCGCCAGCAGCCAAGATGTTTCAGGGAGGAGGGGCGAGCAGTACTTC
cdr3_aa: CASSQDVSGRRGEQYF

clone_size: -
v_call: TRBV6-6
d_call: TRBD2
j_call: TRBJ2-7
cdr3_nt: TGTGCCAGCACAGACAGGCCGGGAGGGGACGAGCAGTACTTC
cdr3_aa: CASTDRPGGDEQYF

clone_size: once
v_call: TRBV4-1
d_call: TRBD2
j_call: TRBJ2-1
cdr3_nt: TGCGCCAGCAGCCAAGATCCCGGACTAGACAATGAGCAGTTCTTC
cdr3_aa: CASSQDPGLDNEQFF

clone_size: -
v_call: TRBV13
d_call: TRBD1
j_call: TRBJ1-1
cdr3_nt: TGTGCCAGCAGCTTCAGGACAGGGAGAGGCGGAGTGAACACTGAAGCCTTCTTT
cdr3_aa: CASSFRTGRGGVNTEAFF

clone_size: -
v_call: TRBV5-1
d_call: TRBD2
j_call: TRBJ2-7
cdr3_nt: TGCGCCAGCAGAAAACTAGCGGGGGGCCCCTACGAGCAGTACTTC
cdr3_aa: CASRKLAGGPYEQYF

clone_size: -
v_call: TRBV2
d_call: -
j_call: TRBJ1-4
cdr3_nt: TGTGCCAGCAGTTGGGGCCGCGATGAAAAACTGTTTTTT
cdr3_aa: CASSWGRDEKLFF

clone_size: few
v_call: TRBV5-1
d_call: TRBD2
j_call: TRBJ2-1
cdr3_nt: TGCGCCAGCAGCTGGACTAGCGGGGACTACAATGAGCAGTTCTTC
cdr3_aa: CASSWTSGDYNEQFF

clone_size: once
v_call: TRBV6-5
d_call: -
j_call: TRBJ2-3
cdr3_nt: TGTGCCAGCAGTTTGGCCCTCAGCACAGATACGCAGTATTTT
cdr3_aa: CASSLALSTDTQYF

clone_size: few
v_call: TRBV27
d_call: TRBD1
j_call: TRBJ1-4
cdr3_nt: TGTGCCAGCACTTGGTCGGGACAGCCGAATGAAAAACTGTTTTTT
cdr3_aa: CASTWSGQPNEKLFF

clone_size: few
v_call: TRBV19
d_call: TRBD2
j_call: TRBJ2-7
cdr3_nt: TGTGCCAGTAGTATTACTAGCGGGGTGATATACGAGCAGTACTTC
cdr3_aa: CASSITSGVIYEQYF

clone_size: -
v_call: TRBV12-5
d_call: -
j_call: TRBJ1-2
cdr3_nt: TGTGCTAGTGGGTCGGTGGGGGGGCGAGATGTTGGCTACACCTTC
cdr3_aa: CASGSVGGRDVGYTF